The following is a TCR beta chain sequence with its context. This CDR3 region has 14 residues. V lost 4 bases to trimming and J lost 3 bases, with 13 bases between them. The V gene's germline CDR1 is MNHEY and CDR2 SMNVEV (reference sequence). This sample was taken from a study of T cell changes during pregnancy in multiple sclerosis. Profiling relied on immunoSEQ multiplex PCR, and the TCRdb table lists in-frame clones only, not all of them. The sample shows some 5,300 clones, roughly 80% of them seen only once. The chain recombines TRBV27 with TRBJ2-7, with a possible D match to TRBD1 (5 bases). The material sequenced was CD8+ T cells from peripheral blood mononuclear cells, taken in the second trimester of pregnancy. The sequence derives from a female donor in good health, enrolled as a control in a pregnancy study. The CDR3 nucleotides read TGTGCCAGCAGTTCTGGCAGGGCGGACTACGAGCAGTACTTC. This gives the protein CASSSGRADYEQYF.